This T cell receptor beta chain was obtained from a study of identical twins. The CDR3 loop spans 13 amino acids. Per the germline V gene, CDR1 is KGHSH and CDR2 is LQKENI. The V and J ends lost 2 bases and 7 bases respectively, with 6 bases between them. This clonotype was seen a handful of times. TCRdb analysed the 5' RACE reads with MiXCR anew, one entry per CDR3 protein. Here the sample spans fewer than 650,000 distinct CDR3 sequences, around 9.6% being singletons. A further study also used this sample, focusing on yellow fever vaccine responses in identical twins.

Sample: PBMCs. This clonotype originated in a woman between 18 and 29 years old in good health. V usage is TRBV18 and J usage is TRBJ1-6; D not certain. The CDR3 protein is CASSPGYNSPLHF. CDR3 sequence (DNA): TGTGCCAGCTCACCAGGGTACAATTCACCCCTCCACTTT.